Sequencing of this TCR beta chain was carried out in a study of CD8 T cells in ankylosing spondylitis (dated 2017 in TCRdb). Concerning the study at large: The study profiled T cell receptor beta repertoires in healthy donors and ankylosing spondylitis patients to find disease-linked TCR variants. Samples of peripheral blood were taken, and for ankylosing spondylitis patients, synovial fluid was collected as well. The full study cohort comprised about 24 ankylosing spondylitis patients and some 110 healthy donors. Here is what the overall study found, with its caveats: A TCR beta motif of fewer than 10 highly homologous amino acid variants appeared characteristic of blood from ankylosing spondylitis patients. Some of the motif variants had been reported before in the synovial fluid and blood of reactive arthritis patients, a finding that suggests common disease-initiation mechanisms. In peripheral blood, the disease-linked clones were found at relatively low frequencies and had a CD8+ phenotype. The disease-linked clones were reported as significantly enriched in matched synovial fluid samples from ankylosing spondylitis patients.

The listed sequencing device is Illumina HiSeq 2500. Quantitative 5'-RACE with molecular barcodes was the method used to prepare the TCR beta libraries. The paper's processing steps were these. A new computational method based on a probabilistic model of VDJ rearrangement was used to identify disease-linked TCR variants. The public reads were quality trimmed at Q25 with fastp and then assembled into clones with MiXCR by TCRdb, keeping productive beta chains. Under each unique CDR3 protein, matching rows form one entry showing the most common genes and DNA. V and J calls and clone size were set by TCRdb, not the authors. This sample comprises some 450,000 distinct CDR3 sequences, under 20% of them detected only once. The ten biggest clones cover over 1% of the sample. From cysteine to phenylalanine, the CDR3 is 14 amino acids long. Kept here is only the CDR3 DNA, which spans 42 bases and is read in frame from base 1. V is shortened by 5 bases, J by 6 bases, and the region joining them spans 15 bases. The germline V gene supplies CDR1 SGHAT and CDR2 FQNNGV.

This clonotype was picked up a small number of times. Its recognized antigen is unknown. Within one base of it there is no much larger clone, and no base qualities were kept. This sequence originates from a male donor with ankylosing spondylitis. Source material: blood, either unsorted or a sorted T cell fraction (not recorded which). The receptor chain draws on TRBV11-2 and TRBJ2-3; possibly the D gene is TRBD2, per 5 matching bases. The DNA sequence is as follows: TGTGCCAGCAGCCAGCCGGGGAGTCGCGATACGCAGTATTTT. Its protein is CASSQPGSRDTQYF.